This TCR beta chain was recorded in a study of blood T cell repertoires in COVID-19. Study-level information: Samples came from the United States, Italy and Spain, spanning acute and convalescent COVID-19. T cells, B-cell-depleted T cells, or PBMCs provided the cDNA or gDNA that served as material.

Original analysis: Nucleated cell number was recorded as an estimate derived from reference gene primer amplification. The table came from immunoSEQ multiplex PCR; TCRdb's copy has only in-frame clones and leaves some out. V and J calls and clone size are those listed in that table; D and trimming were worked out from the DNA. The table includes 45,000 to 65,000 clones, 90% to 95% detected once. The junction had 5 bases not matched to a gene; V was cut back by 6 bases and J by 5 bases. This CDR3 is 13 amino acids long. Germline CDR1 and CDR2: MNHEY and SVGAGI. This chain connects TRBV6-5 to TRBJ1-2; 8 nucleotides align to TRBD1. Material: peripheral blood. This sequence originates from a human donor in a cohort sampled during active COVID-19. The CDR3 spells CASRTGTGYGYTF. CDR3 coding DNA: TGTGCCAGCAGGACCGGGACAGGATATGGCTACACCTTC.